A selection of T cell receptor beta chains follows, all from one sample in a study of PD-1 blockade in mismatch repair-deficient tumors. Repertoires were generated with immunoSEQ multiplex PCR, while TCRdb's copy carries only in-frame clones and drops some. The repertoire holds approximately 110,000 clones, with around three quarters as singletons. The sample in question was peripheral blood, obtained about 13 months after starting pembrolizumab. These receptors were taken from an adult with mismatch repair-deficient cancer. The CDR3 runs from the conserved cysteine through the conserved F or W. The D gene is left open where the match is weak. Where a row states a size, it is once, few, many or the class of an expanded clone; other rows omit it.

>.|TRBV5-4|.|TRBJ1-1
CASSKTGITEAFF
TGTGCCAGCAGCAAAACAGGGATCACTGAAGCTTTCTTT
>.|TRBV4-3|.|TRBJ2-1
CASSQDRLLSYNEQFF
TGCGCCAGCAGCCAAGACCGGCTTCTCTCCTACAATGAGCAGTTCTTC
>.|TRBV6-5|.|TRBJ2-6
CASTRSSGANVLTF
TGTGCCAGCACCCGGTCCTCTGGGGCCAACGTCCTGACTTTC
>.|TRBV7-2|.|TRBJ1-2
CASSLGGGNPGYTF
TGTGCCAGCAGCTTAGGGGGGGGGAACCCCGGCTACACCTTC
>.|TRBV7-3|.|TRBJ1-1
CASSLSGTEAFF
TGTGCCAGCAGCTTAAGTGGAACTGAAGCTTTCTTT
>TRBD2|TRBV7-2|.|TRBJ2-5
CASSLGSSGKQETQYF
TGTGCCAGCAGCTTAGGTTCTAGCGGGAAACAAGAGACCCAGTACTTC
>TRBD2|TRBV19|.|TRBJ2-1
CASSIGGRVDEQFF
TGTGCCAGTAGTATAGGCGGGAGAGTCGATGAGCAGTTCTTC
>.|TRBV9|.|TRBJ2-1
CASSPRDPLNEQFF
TGTGCCAGCAGCCCCCGGGACCCTCTCAATGAGCAGTTCTTC
>.|TRBV6-6|.|TRBJ1-1
CASRERGAGRTEAFF
TGTGCCAGCAGGGAACGGGGGGCTGGGCGGACTGAAGCTTTCTTT
>TRBD2|TRBV4-3|.|TRBJ2-7
CASSQVAGVSLNEQYF
TGCGCCAGCAGCCAAGTGGCGGGAGTATCCCTAAACGAGCAGTACTTC
>.|TRBV30|.|TRBJ1-1
CASRGQGGSGTEAFF
TGTGCCTCGAGAGGGCAGGGAGGGAGCGGCACTGAAGCTTTCTTT
>.|TRBV29-1|.|TRBJ2-7
CSVVWDKTYEQYF
TGCAGCGTTGTTTGGGACAAAACCTACGAGCAGTACTTC
>.|TRBV5-1|.|TRBJ2-7
CASSPIFRQEPPYEQYF
TGCGCCAGCAGCCCGATTTTTAGACAGGAACCCCCCTACGAGCAGTACTTC
>.|TRBV4-2|.|TRBJ2-7
CASSWDGSYEQYF
TGTGCCAGCAGCTGGGACGGTTCCTACGAGCAGTACTTC
>.|TRBV10-3|once|TRBJ1-2
CAISRPMKDYGYTF
TGTGCCATCAGCAGACCGATGAAGGATTATGGCTACACCTTC
>TRBD2|TRBV15|.|TRBJ2-3
CATSHVRLAGTDTQYF
TGTGCCACCAGCCACGTACGACTAGCGGGGACAGATACGCAGTATTTT
>.|TRBV6-1|.|TRBJ1-2
CASIPHITGAYGYTF
TGTGCCAGCATCCCCCATATCACAGGTGCCTATGGCTACACCTTC
>.|TRBV30|.|TRBJ1-1
CAWSVRSYTEAFF
TGTGCCTGGAGTGTACGCAGCTACACTGAAGCTTTCTTT
>TRBD1|TRBV5-1|once|TRBJ1-1
CASKTGAVTEAFF
TGCGCCAGTAAAACAGGGGCTGTCACTGAAGCTTTCTTT
>.|TRBV2|.|TRBJ1-2
CASSTQVYYGYTF
TGTGCCAGCAGCACACAGGTTTACTATGGCTACACCTTC
>.|TRBV27|.|TRBJ1-2
CASSFGTAQLIDGYTF
TGTGCCAGCAGTTTTGGGACGGCCCAGCTAATTGATGGCTACACCTTC
>.|TRBV30|few|TRBJ2-7
CAWSGNGGGKYF
TGTGCCTGGAGTGGAAACGGGGGTGGAAAGTACTTC
>.|TRBV11-2|.|TRBJ2-2
CASSFSGVLNTGELFF
TGTGCCAGCAGCTTCTCTGGGGTATTGAACACCGGGGAGCTGTTTTTT
>TRBD1|TRBV19|.|TRBJ1-1
CASSRDRENTEAFF
TGTGCCAGTAGTCGGGACAGGGAAAACACTGAAGCTTTCTTT
>TRBD1|TRBV10-3|.|TRBJ1-5
CAISPGGDQPQHF
TGTGCCATCAGCCCAGGGGGTGATCAGCCCCAGCATTTT
>.|TRBV9|.|TRBJ2-2
CASSVVPAGATGELFF
TGTGCCAGCAGCGTAGTCCCGGCAGGAGCCACCGGGGAGCTGTTTTTT
>TRBD2|TRBV10-1|.|TRBJ2-3
CASSVLAVTDTQYF
TGCGCCAGCAGTGTTCTAGCGGTCACAGATACGCAGTATTTT
>.|TRBV15|.|TRBJ2-6
CATSRSGSGANVLTF
TGTGCCACCAGCCGATCCGGCTCTGGGGCCAACGTCCTGACTTTC
>TRBD2|TRBV7-7|.|TRBJ2-5
CASSFMGLAGVRETQYF
TGTGCTAGCAGCTTTATGGGACTAGCGGGAGTCAGGGAGACCCAGTACTTC
>TRBD2|TRBV7-7|.|TRBJ2-7
CASSPGLAGLHEQYF
TGTGCTAGCAGCCCCGGACTAGCGGGATTACACGAGCAGTACTTC
>.|TRBV4-1|.|TRBJ1-5
CASSLSGHPSNQPQHF
TGCGCCAGCAGCCTTTCGGGACACCCAAGCAATCAGCCCCAGCATTTT
>.|TRBV5-1|.|TRBJ2-6
CASSMFSTDSGANVLTF
TGCGCCAGCAGCATGTTTTCAACAGACTCTGGGGCCAACGTCCTGACTTTC
>TRBD2|TRBV4-3|.|TRBJ2-7
CASGRTSGGPYEQYF
TGCGCCAGCGGAAGAACTAGCGGGGGTCCCTACGAGCAGTACTTC
>.|TRBV9|few|TRBJ2-2
CASSQRTGELFF
TGTGCCAGCAGCCAACGCACCGGGGAGCTGTTTTTT
>.|TRBV11-2|.|TRBJ2-7
CASSLEVGAHYEQYF
TGTGCCAGCAGCTTAGAGGTGGGGGCCCACTACGAGCAGTACTTC
>.|TRBV19|.|TRBJ2-7
CASSIVGSYEQYF
TGTGCCAGTAGTATAGTAGGAAGCTACGAGCAGTACTTC
>TRBD2|TRBV19|.|TRBJ2-1
CASSIGTSGWYNEQFF
TGTGCCAGTAGTATAGGTACTAGCGGGTGGTACAATGAGCAGTTCTTC
>TRBD2|TRBV5-1|.|TRBJ2-7
CASSLAYRTSGNYEQYF
TGCGCCAGCAGCTTGGCGTACCGGACTAGCGGAAACTACGAGCAGTACTTC
>TRBD2|TRBV7-9|.|TRBJ2-1
CASSLRTSGNRNEQFF
TGTGCCAGCAGCCTCAGGACTAGCGGGAATCGGAATGAGCAGTTCTTC
>.|TRBV7-7|.|TRBJ2-2
CASQSNTGELFF
TGTGCTAGTCAGTCGAACACCGGGGAGCTGTTTTTT
>.|TRBV4-1|.|TRBJ2-3
CASSYGGDTQYF
TGCGCCAGCAGCTACGGGGGAGATACGCAGTATTTT
>TRBD1|TRBV5-5|.|TRBJ2-7
CASSSDRGLQYEQYF
TGTGCCAGCAGCTCGGACAGGGGGCTCCAGTACGAGCAGTACTTC
>TRBD1|TRBV27|once|TRBJ2-7
CASRTGTGFEQYF
TGTGCCAGCAGGACCGGGACAGGGTTCGAGCAGTACTTC
>.|TRBV29-1|few|TRBJ1-4
CSVDRGTNEKLFF
TGCAGCGTTGACAGGGGAACTAATGAAAAACTGTTTTTT
>TRBD2|TRBV7-6|once|TRBJ2-1
CASSTGLAGNNEQFF
TGTGCCAGCAGCACGGGACTAGCGGGAAACAATGAGCAGTTCTTC
>TRBD2|TRBV7-3|.|TRBJ2-1
CASSRQSSGSVNEQFF
TGTGCCAGCAGCCGCCAATCTAGCGGGAGTGTGAATGAGCAGTTCTTC
>.|TRBV6-6|once|TRBJ2-7
CASRRSSVYEQYF
TGTGCCAGCAGGAGATCTAGCGTCTACGAGCAGTACTTC
>.|TRBV2|.|TRBJ2-1
CASSQGRYNEQFF
TGTGCCAGCAGTCAGGGTCGTTACAATGAGCAGTTCTTC
>TRBD1|TRBV19|.|TRBJ1-5
CASSHNRGLDYQPQHF
TGTGCCAGTAGTCACAACAGGGGGCTGGATTATCAGCCCCAGCATTTT
>.|TRBV10-3|.|TRBJ2-1
CAISGTGSNEQFF
TGTGCCATCAGTGGCACAGGTTCCAATGAGCAGTTCTTC
>.|TRBV19|few|TRBJ2-1
CASSTKLRTAGQFF
TGTGCCAGTAGCACTAAACTGCGGACAGCTGGGCAGTTCTTC
>.|TRBV20-1|few|TRBJ1-2
CSTNRDGYTF
TGCAGTACCAACAGAGACGGCTACACCTTC
>.|TRBV11-1|once|TRBJ2-5
CASSSLANRVGETQYF
TGTGCCAGCAGCTCACTGGCGAATAGAGTCGGAGAGACCCAGTACTTC
>.|TRBV19|.|TRBJ1-2
CASSIGSNGYTF
TGTGCCAGTAGTATAGGTTCGAATGGCTACACCTTC
>.|TRBV5-4|few|TRBJ2-7
CASSLAGTEAYEQYF
TGTGCCAGCAGCTTGGCCGGGACCGAAGCCTACGAGCAGTACTTC
>TRBD2|TRBV9|.|TRBJ2-3
CASSVGGTSAHTQYF
TGTGCCAGCAGCGTAGGGGGGACTAGCGCCCATACGCAGTATTTT
>TRBD2|TRBV9|.|TRBJ2-1
CASSVDLAGGLNNEQFF
TGTGCCAGCAGCGTAGATTTGGCGGGAGGGCTGAACAATGAGCAGTTCTTC
>.|TRBV21-1|few|TRBJ2-1
CASTPPRCRTYNEQFF
TGTGCCAGCACCCCCCCTAGGTGCCGGACCTACAATGAGCAGTTCTTC
>.|TRBV30|.|TRBJ2-7
CAWSNDERAEQYF
TGTGCCTGGAGTAACGACGAAAGGGCCGAGCAGTACTTC
>.|TRBV7-8|.|TRBJ1-1
CASSWDNFAEAFF
TGTGCCAGCAGCTGGGACAACTTCGCTGAAGCTTTCTTT